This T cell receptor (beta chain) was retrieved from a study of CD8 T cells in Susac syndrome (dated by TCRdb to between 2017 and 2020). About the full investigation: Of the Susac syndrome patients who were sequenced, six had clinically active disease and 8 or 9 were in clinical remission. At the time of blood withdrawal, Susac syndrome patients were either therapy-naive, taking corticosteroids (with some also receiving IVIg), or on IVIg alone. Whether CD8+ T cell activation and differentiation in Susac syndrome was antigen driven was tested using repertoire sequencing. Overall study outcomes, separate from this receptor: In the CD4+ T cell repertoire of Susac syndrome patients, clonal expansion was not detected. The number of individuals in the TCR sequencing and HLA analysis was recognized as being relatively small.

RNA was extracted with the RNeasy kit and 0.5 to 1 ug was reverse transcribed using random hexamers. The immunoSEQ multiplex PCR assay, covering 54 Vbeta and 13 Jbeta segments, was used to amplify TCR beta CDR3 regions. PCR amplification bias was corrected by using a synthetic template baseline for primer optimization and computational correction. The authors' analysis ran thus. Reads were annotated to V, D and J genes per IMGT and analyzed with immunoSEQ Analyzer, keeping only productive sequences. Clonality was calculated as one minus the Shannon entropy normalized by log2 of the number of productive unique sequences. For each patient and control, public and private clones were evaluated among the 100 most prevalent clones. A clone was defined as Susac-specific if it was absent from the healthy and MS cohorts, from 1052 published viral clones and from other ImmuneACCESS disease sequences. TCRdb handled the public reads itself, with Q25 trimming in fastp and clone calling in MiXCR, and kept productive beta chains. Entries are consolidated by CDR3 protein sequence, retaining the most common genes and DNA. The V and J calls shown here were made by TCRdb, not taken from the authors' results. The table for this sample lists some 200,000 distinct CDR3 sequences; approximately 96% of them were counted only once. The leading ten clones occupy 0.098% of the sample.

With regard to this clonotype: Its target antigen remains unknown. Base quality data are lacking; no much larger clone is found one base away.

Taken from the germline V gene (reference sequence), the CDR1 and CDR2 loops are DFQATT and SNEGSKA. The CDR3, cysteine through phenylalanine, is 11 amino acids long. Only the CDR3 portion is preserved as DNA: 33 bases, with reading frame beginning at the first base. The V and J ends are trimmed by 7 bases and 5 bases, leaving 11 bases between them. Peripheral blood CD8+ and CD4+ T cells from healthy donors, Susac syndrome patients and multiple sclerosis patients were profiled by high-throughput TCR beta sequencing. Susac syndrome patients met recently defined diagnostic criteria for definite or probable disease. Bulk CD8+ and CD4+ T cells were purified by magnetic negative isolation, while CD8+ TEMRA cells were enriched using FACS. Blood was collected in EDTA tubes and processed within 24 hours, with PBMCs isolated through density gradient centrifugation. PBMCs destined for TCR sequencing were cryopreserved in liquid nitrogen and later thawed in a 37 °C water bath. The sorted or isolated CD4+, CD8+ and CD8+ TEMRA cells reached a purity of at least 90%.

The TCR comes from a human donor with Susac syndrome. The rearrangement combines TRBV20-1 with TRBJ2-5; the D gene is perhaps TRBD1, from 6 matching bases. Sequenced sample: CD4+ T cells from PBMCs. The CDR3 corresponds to CSEGDGETQYF. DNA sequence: TGCAGTGAGGGGGACGGCGAGACCCAGTACTTC.